The rows below give T cell receptor beta chains drawn from one sample of a study of breast tumors, draining lymph nodes, adjacent tissues. One entry per CDR3 protein results from TCRdb running MiXCR on the multiplex PCR reads. Among 250,000 or so distinct CDR3 sequences, 30% were seen once, and the ten largest hold more than 0.85%. The sequenced sample was axillary lymph node tissue. Every receptor here comes from a female donor with breast cancer. Some clones in this sample may be carry-over from other donors' samples. Each CDR3 is given with its conserved first and last residue.

CASSASRLRGSHNEQFF	TRBJ2-1	17	TRBV10-2
CATKHLYSYEQYF	TRBJ2-7	13	TRBV6-6
CASSLGLGAGGRDEQFF	TRBJ2-1	17	TRBV5-6
CATSDRGTSGRIYEQYF	TRBJ2-7	17	TRBV24-1
CASSYSGEVPQHF	TRBJ1-5	13	TRBV6-5
CASSLNGYYEQYF	TRBJ2-7	13	TRBV7-3
CASSSAGTMNTEAFF	TRBJ1-1	15	TRBV7-3
CASSLDVVDTSYEQYF	TRBJ2-7	16	TRBV7-8
CASSEVDWVSYNEQFF	TRBJ2-1	16	TRBV6-1
CAIGGGTQNF	TRBJ2-5	10	TRBV10-3
CACGTSNYGYTF	TRBJ1-2	12	TRBV30